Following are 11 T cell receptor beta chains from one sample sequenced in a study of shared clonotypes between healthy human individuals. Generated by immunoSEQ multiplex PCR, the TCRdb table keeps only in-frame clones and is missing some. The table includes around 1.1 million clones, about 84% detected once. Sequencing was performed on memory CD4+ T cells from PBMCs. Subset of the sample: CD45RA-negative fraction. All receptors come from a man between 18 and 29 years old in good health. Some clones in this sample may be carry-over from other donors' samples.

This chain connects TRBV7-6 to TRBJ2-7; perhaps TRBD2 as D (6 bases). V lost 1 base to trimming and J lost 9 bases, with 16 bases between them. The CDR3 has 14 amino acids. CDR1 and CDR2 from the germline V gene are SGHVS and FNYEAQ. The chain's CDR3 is CASSLDPAFGGQYF. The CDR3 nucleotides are TGTGCCAGCAGCTTAGATCCAGCCTTCGGGGGGCAGTACTTC.

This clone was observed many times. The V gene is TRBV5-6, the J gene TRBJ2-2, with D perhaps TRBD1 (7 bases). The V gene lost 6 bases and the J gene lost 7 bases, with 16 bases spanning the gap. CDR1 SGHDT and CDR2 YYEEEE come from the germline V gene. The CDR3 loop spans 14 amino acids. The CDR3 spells CASTPQGGVGELFF. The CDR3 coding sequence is TGTGCCAGCACCCCTCAGGGGGGCGTCGGGGAGCTGTTTTTT.

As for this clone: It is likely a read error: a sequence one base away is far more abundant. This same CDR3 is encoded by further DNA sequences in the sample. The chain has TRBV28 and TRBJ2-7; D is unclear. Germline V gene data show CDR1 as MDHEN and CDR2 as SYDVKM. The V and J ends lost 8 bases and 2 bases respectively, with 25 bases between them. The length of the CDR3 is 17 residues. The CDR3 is CASQPNDQGPTTYEQYF. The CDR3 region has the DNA TGTGCCAGCCAACCAAACGATCAAGGCCCTACTACCTACGAGCAGTACTTC.

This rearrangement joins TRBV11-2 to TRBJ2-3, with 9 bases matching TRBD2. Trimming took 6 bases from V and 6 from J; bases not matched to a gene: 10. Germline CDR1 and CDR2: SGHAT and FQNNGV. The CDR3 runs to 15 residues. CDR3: CASRGISGRGDTQYF. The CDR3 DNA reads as TGTGCCAGCAGGGGAATTAGCGGGAGAGGCGATACGCAGTATTTT.

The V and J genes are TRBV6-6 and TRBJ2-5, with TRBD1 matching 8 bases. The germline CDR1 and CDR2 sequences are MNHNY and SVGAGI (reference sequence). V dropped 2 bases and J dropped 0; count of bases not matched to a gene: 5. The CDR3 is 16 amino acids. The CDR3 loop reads CASSYPGQGNQETQYF. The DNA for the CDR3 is TGTGCCAGCAGTTACCCCGGACAGGGCAACCAAGAGACCCAGTACTTC.

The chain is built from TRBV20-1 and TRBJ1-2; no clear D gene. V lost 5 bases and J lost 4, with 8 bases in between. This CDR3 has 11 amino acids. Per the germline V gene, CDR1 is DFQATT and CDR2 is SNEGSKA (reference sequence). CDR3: CSAPGLYGYTF. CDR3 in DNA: TGCAGTGCTCCTGGGCTCTATGGCTACACCTTC.

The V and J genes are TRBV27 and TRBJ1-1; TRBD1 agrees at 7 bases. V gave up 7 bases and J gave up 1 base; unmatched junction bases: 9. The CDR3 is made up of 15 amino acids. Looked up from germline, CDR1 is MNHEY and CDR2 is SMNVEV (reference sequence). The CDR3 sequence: CASNKQGQSNTEAFF. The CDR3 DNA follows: TGTGCCAGCAATAAGCAGGGACAGTCGAACACTGAAGCTTTCTTT.

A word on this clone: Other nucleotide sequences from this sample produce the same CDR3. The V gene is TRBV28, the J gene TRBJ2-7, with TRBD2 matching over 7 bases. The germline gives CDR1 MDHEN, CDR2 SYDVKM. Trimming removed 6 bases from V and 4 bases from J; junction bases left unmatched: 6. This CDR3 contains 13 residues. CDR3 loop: CASRTSENYEQYF. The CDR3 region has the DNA TGTGCCAGCAGAACTAGCGAGAATTACGAGCAGTACTTC.

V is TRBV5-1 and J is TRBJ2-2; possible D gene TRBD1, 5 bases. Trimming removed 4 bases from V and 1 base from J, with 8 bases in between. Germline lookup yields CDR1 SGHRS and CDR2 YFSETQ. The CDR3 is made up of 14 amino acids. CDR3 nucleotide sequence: TGCGCCAGCAGCACCGGACAGAACACCGGGGAGCTGTTTTTT. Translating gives CASSTGQNTGELFF.

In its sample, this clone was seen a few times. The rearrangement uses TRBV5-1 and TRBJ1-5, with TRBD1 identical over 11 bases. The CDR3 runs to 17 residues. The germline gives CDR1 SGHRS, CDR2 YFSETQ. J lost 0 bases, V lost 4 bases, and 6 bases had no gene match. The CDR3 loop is CASSPGTGGLSNQPQHF. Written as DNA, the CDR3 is TGCGCCAGCAGCCCAGGGACAGGGGGGCTTAGCAATCAGCCCCAGCATTTT. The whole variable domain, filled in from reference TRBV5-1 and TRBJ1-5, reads KAGVTQTPRYLIKTRGQQVTLSCSPISGHRSVSWYQQTPGQGLQFLFEYFSETQRNKGNFPGRFSGRQFSNSRSEMNVSTLELGDSALYLCASSPGTGGLSNQPQHFGDGTRLSIL.

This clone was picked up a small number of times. The DNA for the CDR3 is TGTGCCAGCAGTGAAATACGGACCGAAGCTTTCTTT. It is translated as CASSEIRTEAFF. This chain links TRBV2 with TRBJ1-1, with D unclear. The CDR3 totals 12 residues. Germline assignment: CDR1 SNHLY and CDR2 FYNNEI. The V end was cut by 2 bases, the J end by 8 bases, with 9 bases between.